A selection of T cell receptor beta chains follows, all from one sample in a study of T cells in Graves' hyperthyroidism and ophthalmopathy. TCRdb fed the multiplex PCR reads into MiXCR, producing one record per CDR3 protein. The sample has some 490,000 distinct CDR3 sequences; 22% are singletons. Sequenced: blood. The receptors come from a woman in her 70s with Graves' ophthalmopathy. The CDR3 runs from the conserved cysteine through the conserved F or W. The D gene is left open where the match is weak. A row's size may be missing; if present it is once, few, many or a size class.

V gene	clone size	J gene	D gene	CDR3 protein	CDR3 DNA
TRBV6-1	-	TRBJ1-2	-	CASSPQKGYGYAF	TGTGCCAGCAGCCCCCAGAAGGGGTATGGCTACGCCTTC
TRBV7-2	many	TRBJ2-7	-	CASSLEGVGLGSTYEQYF	TGTGCCAGCAGCTTAGAGGGGGTCGGTTTAGGATCAACCTACGAGCAGTACTTC
TRBV6-1	-	TRBJ2-1	TRBD2	CASALAGGNEQFF	TGTGCCAGCGCACTAGCGGGAGGAAATGAGCAGTTCTTC
TRBV6-2/TRBV6-3	many	TRBJ2-1	-	CASSYGGPFTGNEQFF	TGTGCCAGCAGTTACGGGGGACCATTTACGGGCAATGAGCAGTTCTTC
TRBV6-4	few	TRBJ2-2	TRBD2	CASSPGLAGGTGELFF	TGTGCCAGCAGCCCGGGACTAGCTGGGGGCACCGGGGAGCTGTTTTTT
TRBV20-1	-	TRBJ2-7	-	CSARDPGQSYEQYF	TGCAGTGCTAGAGATCCGGGCCAGAGCTACGAGCAGTACTTC
TRBV5-4	-	TRBJ2-7	TRBD2	CASSFGRGEGEQYF	TGTGCCAGCAGCTTTGGGAGAGGGGAGGGCGAGCAGTACTTC
TRBV20-1	-	TRBJ2-7	TRBD2	CSVTSGGSSYEQYF	TGCAGTGTTACTAGCGGGGGGAGCTCCTACGAGCAGTACTTC
TRBV5-1	-	TRBJ2-1	-	CASSLDTGAYNEQFF	TGCGCCAGCAGCTTGGATACGGGGGCCTACAATGAGCAGTTCTTC
TRBV3-1	-	TRBJ1-1	-	CASSQGMIGTEAFF	TGTGCCAGCAGCCAAGGAATGATAGGCACTGAAGCTTTCTTT
TRBV6-2/TRBV6-3	many	TRBJ1-5	-	CASSYFNRVGNQPQHF	TGTGCCAGCAGTTACTTCAACAGGGTAGGAAATCAGCCCCAGCATTTT
TRBV5-6	-	TRBJ2-5	TRBD1	CASSSGDRETQYF	TGTGCCAGCAGCTCCGGGGACAGAGAGACCCAGTACTTC
TRBV25-1	-	TRBJ1-2	TRBD1	CASSGDRAPGYTF	TGTGCCAGCAGTGGTGACAGGGCCCCTGGCTACACCTTC
TRBV6-1	few	TRBJ1-2	TRBD1	CASSSGTGGGYTF	TGTGCCAGCAGTTCGGGGACAGGGGGAGGCTACACCTTC
TRBV5-6	many	TRBJ2-3	-	CASSLTGAPTDTQYF	TGTGCCAGCAGCTTGACGGGAGCACCGACAGATACGCAGTATTTT
TRBV3-1	-	TRBJ2-1	TRBD1	CASSLGQGGWNEQFF	TGTGCCAGCAGCCTCGGACAGGGCGGTTGGAATGAGCAGTTCTTC
TRBV29-1	few	TRBJ2-7	-	CLDSRAEYEQYF	TGCTTGGACTCAAGGGCCGAATACGAGCAGTACTTC
TRBV6-1	few	TRBJ2-7	-	CASSSATSSYEQYF	TGTGCCAGCAGTTCAGCGACAAGCTCCTACGAGCAGTACTTC
TRBV30	-	TRBJ1-2	-	CAWSVLGGVYGYTF	TGTGCCTGGAGTGTTTTGGGGGGGGTCTATGGCTACACCTTC
TRBV20-1	-	TRBJ2-1	-	CSAQSEGRGNYNEQFF	TGCAGTGCACAGTCGGAGGGCCGCGGTAACTACAATGAGCAGTTCTTC
TRBV12-5	-	TRBJ1-4	TRBD1	CASGPGDRVNEKLFF	TGTGCTAGTGGTCCCGGGGACAGGGTAAATGAAAAACTGTTTTTT
TRBV7-3	-	TRBJ2-7	TRBD1	CASSLIGDRSYEQYF	TGTGCCAGCAGCTTAATTGGGGACAGGTCCTACGAGCAGTACTTC
TRBV5-1	few	TRBJ2-7	-	CASSDWKLNSYEQYF	TGCGCCAGCAGTGACTGGAAGTTAAACTCCTACGAGCAGTACTTC
TRBV28	-	TRBJ2-2	TRBD2	CASSLLGLAGRGELFF	TGTGCCAGCAGTTTACTGGGGCTAGCGGGACGCGGGGAGCTGTTTTTT
TRBV12-3/TRBV12-4	few	TRBJ2-5	-	CASRPSVGYQETQYF	TGTGCCAGCAGGCCTTCGGTGGGGTACCAAGAGACCCAGTACTTC
TRBV4-2	once	TRBJ1-1	-	CASSPQLTRTVEAFF	TGTGCCAGCAGCCCCCAACTAACGCGGACGGTTGAAGCTTTCTTT
TRBV6-1	few	TRBJ2-7	-	CASSKEYEQYF	TGTGCCAGCAGTAAAGAATACGAGCAGTACTTC
TRBV30	many	TRBJ1-1	-	CAWSVGPNTEAFF	TGTGCCTGGAGTGTAGGACCAAACACTGAAGCTTTCTTT
TRBV11-3	few	TRBJ2-1	-	CASSSPLREQFF	TGTGCCAGCAGCTCACCACTTCGGGAGCAGTTCTTC
TRBV2	many	TRBJ1-2	-	CASSGDSGGYTF	TGTGCCAGCAGTGGCGACTCGGGAGGCTACACCTTC
TRBV29-1	-	TRBJ2-1	-	CSVARVDEQFF	TGCAGCGTTGCTAGGGTCGATGAGCAGTTCTTC
TRBV30	few	TRBJ1-2	-	CAWSVSPGFGYTF	TGTGCCTGGAGTGTATCCCCGGGGTTTGGCTACACCTTC
TRBV10-1	few	TRBJ2-3	TRBD2	CASSGIAGLVRTQYF	TGCGCCAGCAGCGGGATAGCGGGGCTGGTTCGGACGCAGTATTTT
TRBV7-3	many	TRBJ2-1	TRBD2	CASSFLAGASEQFF	TGTGCCAGCAGCTTCCTAGCGGGGGCAAGTGAGCAGTTCTTC
TRBV6-2/TRBV6-3	few	TRBJ2-2	-	CASSSRADVTGELFF	TGTGCCAGCAGTTCACGGGCAGACGTCACCGGGGAGCTGTTTTTT
TRBV12-5	few	TRBJ2-3	TRBD2	CASGGLAGVADTQYF	TGTGCTAGTGGTGGACTAGCGGGAGTGGCAGATACGCAGTATTTT
TRBV20-1	few	TRBJ2-4	TRBD2	CSAEMGGVAKNIQYF	TGCAGTGCTGAGATGGGGGGGGTTGCCAAAAACATTCAGTACTTC
TRBV5-5	many	TRBJ2-3	-	CASSLITDTQYF	TGTGCCAGCAGCTTGATCACAGATACGCAGTATTTT
TRBV7-2	-	TRBJ2-7	TRBD2	CASSLSPGRASYEQYF	TGTGCCAGCAGCCTCAGCCCTGGGAGGGCATCCTACGAGCAGTACTTC
TRBV30	few	TRBJ1-6	-	CAWSQGQDSPLHF	TGTGCCTGGAGTCAGGGGCAGGACTCACCCCTCCACTTT
TRBV5-4	-	TRBJ2-7	-	CASSFPGVVEQYF	TGTGCCAGCAGCTTTCCGGGAGTGGTTGAGCAGTACTTC
TRBV7-2	many	TRBJ2-1	-	CASSLVALYNEQFF	TGTGCCAGCAGCTTAGTAGCGTTATACAATGAGCAGTTCTTC
TRBV5-1	-	TRBJ2-7	TRBD1	CASSPRDRGHEQYF	TGCGCCAGCAGCCCCCGGGACAGGGGTCACGAGCAGTACTTC
TRBV11-2	many	TRBJ2-5	-	CASSKWASVETQYF	TGTGCCAGCAGCAAGTGGGCTAGCGTCGAGACCCAGTACTTC
TRBV7-9	-	TRBJ2-5	TRBD1	CASSPDRGQETQYF	TGTGCCAGCAGCCCCGACAGGGGGCAAGAGACCCAGTACTTC
TRBV6-2/TRBV6-3	few	TRBJ2-3	-	CASSYGRGTDTQYF	TGTGCCAGCAGTTACGGGCGGGGTACAGATACGCAGTATTTT
TRBV7-2	few	TRBJ2-7	TRBD2	CASSLVGLGLYEQYF	TGTGCCAGCAGCTTAGTGGGACTAGGTCTCTACGAGCAGTACTTC
TRBV4-1	-	TRBJ2-6	-	CASSQDRGVVPSGANVLTF	TGCGCCAGCAGCCAAGACAGGGGGGTGGTTCCCTCTGGGGCCAACGTCCTGACTTTC
TRBV18	few	TRBJ2-1	TRBD2	CASSPASGSTEQFF	TGTGCCAGCTCACCAGCTAGCGGGAGTACTGAGCAGTTCTTC
TRBV12-3/TRBV12-4	many	TRBJ1-2	TRBD1	CASSPQGDYGYTF	TGTGCCAGCAGCCCACAGGGGGACTATGGCTACACCTTC
TRBV9	-	TRBJ1-5	-	CASSVGWLQPQHF	TGTGCCAGCAGCGTAGGTTGGCTGCAGCCCCAGCATTTT
TRBV28	-	TRBJ2-1	-	CASSPYGQISYNEQFF	TGTGCCAGCAGTCCCTACGGGCAGATCTCCTACAATGAGCAGTTCTTC
TRBV6-2/TRBV6-3	-	TRBJ2-7	TRBD2	CASSTGTSGVEQYF	TGTGCCAGCAGTACGGGGACTAGCGGTGTCGAGCAGTACTTC
TRBV11-2	few	TRBJ2-7	-	CASSLERLALPYEQYF	TGTGCCAGCAGCTTAGAGCGGCTAGCGCTACCCTACGAGCAGTACTTC
TRBV6-1	-	TRBJ1-4	TRBD1	CASSDTGGRFEKLFF	TGTGCCAGCAGCGACACAGGGGGCAGATTTGAAAAACTGTTTTTT
TRBV20-1	-	TRBJ2-3	TRBD2	CSAGLSGGRRDTQYF	TGCAGTGCTGGCCTGAGTGGCGGGAGAAGGGATACGCAGTATTTT
TRBV7-8	few	TRBJ1-1	-	CASSLVEVVNTEAFF	TGTGCCAGCAGCTTAGTGGAGGTTGTGAACACTGAAGCTTTCTTT
TRBV6-2/TRBV6-3	many	TRBJ1-1	-	CASTVAGMNTEAFF	TGTGCCAGCACCGTCGCCGGGATGAACACTGAAGCTTTCTTT
TRBV12-3/TRBV12-4	many	TRBJ2-7	TRBD2	CASSLWTSGASYEQYF	TGTGCCAGCAGTTTGTGGACTAGCGGGGCCTCCTACGAGCAGTACTTC
TRBV28	many	TRBJ2-7	-	CASSLASANSYEQYF	TGTGCCAGCAGTTTGGCTAGCGCAAACTCCTACGAGCAGTACTTC